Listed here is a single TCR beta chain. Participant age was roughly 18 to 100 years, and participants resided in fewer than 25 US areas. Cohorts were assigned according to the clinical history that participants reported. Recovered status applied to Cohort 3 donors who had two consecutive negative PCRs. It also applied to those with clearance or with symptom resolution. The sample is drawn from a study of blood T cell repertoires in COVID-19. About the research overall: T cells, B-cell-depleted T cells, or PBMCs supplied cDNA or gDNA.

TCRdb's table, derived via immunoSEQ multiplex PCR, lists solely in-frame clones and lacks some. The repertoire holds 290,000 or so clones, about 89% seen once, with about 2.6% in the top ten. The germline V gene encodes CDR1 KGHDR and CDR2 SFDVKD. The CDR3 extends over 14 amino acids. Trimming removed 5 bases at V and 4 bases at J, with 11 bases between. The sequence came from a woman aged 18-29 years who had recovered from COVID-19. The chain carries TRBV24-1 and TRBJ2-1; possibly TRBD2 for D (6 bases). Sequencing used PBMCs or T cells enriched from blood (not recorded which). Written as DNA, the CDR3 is TGTGCCACCAGTGCGGGAGTGAATTACAATGAGCAGTTCTTC. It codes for CATSAGVNYNEQFF.